This T cell receptor (beta chain) stems from a study of blood T cell repertoires in COVID-19. The table came from immunoSEQ multiplex PCR; TCRdb's copy has only in-frame clones and leaves some out. This table holds around 67,000 clones, more than 75% found once. The CDR3 length is 16 residues. V lost 2 bases, J lost 0 bases, and 5 bases stayed unmatched. Germline CDR1 SGHTA, CDR2 FQGNSA. V is TRBV7-2 and J is TRBJ2-3, with 7 bases identical to TRBD2. This TCR was recovered from a man between 45 and 60 years old with active COVID-19. Sequencing used peripheral blood. The CDR3: CASSLMGGGSTDTQYF. CDR3 DNA sequence: TGTGCCAGCAGCTTAATGGGCGGGGGAAGCACAGATACGCAGTATTTT.